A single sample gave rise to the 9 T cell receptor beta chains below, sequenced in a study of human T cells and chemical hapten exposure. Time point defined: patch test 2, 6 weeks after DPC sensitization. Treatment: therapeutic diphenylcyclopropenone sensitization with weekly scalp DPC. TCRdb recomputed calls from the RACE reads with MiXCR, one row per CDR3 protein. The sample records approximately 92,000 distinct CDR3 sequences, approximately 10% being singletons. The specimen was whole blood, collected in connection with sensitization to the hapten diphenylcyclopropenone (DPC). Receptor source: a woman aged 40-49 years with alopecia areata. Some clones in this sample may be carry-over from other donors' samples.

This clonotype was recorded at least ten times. CDR3 sequence: CAWSVAVGTDTQYF. The CDR3 nucleotides read TGTGCCTGGAGTGTCGCCGTCGGGACAGATACGCAGTATTTT. The rearrangement links TRBV30 to TRBJ2-3; D is ambiguous. CDR3 length: 14 residues. The germline CDR1 and CDR2 sequences are GTSNPN and SVGIG (reference sequence). V lost 0 bases, J lost 3 bases, and 10 bases lay in between. Supplemented by reference TRBV30 and TRBJ2-3, the full variable domain reads SQTIHQWPATLVQPVGSPLSLECTVEGTSNPNLYWYRQAAGRGLQLLFYSVGIGQISSEVPQNLSASRPQDRQFILSSKKLLLSDSGFYLCAWSVAVGTDTQYFGPGTRLTVL.

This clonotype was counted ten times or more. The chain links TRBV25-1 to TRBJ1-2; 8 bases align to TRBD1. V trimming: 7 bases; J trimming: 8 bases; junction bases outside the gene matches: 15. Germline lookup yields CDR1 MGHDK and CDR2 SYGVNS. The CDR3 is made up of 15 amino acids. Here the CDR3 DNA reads TGTGCCAGCACCCCAGGGCCAGGGGGCTCCGGAGGCTACACCTTC. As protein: CASTPGPGGSGGYTF.

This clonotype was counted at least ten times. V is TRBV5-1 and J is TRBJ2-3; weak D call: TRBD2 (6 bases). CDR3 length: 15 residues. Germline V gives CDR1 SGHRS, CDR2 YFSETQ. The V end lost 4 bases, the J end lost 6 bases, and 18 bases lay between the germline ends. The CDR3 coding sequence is TGCGCCAGCAGCCCGTCCGGGAGAAGAGGGGATACGCAGTATTTT. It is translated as CASSPSGRRGDTQYF.

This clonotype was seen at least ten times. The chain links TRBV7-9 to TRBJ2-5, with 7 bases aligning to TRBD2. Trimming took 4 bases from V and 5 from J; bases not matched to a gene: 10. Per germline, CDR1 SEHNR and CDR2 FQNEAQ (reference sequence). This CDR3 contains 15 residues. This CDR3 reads CASSSSIRAGETQYF. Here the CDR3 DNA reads TGTGCCAGCAGCTCCTCCATACGAGCGGGGGAGACCCAGTACTTC.

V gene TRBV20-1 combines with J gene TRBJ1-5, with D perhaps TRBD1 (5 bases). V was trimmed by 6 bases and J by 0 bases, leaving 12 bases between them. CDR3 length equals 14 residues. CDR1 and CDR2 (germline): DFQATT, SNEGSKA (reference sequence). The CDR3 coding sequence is TGCAGTGCGAGACAGTCATATAGCAATCAGCCCCAGCATTTT. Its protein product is CSARQSYSNQPQHF.

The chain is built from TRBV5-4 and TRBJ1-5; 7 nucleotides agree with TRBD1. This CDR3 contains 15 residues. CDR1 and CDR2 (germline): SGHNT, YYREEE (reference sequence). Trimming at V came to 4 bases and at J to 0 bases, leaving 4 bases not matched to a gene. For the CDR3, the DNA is TGTGCCAGCAGCCGGGGGACAGCTAGCAATCAGCCCCAGCATTTT. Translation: CASSRGTASNQPQHF.

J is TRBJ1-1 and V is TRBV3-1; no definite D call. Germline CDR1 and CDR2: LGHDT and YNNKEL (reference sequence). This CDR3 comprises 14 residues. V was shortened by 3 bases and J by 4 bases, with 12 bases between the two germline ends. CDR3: CASSQATRFTEAFF. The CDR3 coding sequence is TGTGCCAGCAGCCAGGCGACTCGGTTCACTGAAGCTTTCTTT.

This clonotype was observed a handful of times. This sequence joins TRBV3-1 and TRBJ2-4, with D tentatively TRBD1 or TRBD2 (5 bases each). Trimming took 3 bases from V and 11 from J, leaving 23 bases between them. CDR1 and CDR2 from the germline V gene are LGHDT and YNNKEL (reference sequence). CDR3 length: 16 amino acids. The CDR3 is CASSHYGTARTGVQYF. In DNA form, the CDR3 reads TGTGCCAGCAGCCACTACGGGACCGCGCGGACGGGTGTTCAGTACTTC.

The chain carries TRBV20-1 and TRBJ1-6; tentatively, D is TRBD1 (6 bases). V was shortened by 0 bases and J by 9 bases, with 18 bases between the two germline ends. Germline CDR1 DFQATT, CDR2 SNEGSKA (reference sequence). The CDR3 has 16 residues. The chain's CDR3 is CSARDGLGGFGSPLHF. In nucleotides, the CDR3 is TGCAGTGCTAGAGATGGTTTAGGGGGTTTTGGTTCACCCCTCCACTTT.